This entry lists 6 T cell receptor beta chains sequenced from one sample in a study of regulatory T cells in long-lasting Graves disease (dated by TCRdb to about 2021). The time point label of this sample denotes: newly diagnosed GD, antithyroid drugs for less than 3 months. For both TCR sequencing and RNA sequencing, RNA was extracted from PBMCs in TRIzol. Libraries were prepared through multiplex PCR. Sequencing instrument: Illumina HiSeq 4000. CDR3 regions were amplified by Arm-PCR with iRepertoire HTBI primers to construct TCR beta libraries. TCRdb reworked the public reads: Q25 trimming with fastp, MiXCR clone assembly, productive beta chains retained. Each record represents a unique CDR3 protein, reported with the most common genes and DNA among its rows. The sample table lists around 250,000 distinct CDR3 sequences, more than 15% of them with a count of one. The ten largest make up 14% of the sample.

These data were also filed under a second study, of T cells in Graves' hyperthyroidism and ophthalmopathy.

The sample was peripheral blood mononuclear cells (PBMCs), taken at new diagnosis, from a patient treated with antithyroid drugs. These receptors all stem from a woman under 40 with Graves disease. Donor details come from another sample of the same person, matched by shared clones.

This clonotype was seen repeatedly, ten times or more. CDR3 residues: CSVFQNYGYTF. Here the CDR3 DNA reads TGCAGCGTGTTCCAGAACTATGGCTACACCTTC. The chain employs TRBV29-1 and TRBJ1-2, with unresolved D. V lost 6 bases and J 2 bases, leaving 7 bases between the germline ends. CDR1 is SQVTM and CDR2 is ANQGSEA in the germline V gene. The CDR3 runs 11 residues.

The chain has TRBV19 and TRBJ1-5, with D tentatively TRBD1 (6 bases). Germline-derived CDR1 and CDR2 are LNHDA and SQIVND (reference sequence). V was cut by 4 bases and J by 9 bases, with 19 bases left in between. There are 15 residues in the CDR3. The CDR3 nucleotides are TGTGCCAGTAGTACTTTCCAGCAGGACAGAATGCCCCAGCATTTT. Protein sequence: CASSTFQQDRMPQHF.

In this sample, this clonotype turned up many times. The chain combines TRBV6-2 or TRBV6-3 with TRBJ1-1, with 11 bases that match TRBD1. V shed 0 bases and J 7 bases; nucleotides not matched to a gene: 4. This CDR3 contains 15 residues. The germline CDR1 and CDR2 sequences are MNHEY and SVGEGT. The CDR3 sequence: CASSYSTGQGGEAFF. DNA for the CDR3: TGTGCCAGCAGTTACTCGACGGGACAGGGGGGTGAAGCTTTCTTT.

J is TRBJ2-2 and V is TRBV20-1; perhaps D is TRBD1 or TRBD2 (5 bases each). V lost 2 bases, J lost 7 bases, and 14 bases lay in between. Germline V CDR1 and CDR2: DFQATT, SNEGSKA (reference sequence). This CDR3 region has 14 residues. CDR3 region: CSARTDTGLGELFF. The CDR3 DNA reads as TGCAGTGCTAGAACCGATACGGGGCTCGGGGAGCTGTTTTTT.

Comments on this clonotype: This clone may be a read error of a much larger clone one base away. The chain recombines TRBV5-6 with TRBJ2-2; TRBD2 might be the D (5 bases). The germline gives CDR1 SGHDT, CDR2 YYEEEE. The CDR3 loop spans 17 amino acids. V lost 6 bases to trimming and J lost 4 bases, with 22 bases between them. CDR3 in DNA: TGTGCCAGCAAAGTCCTCCGGGGAGCAATTGGCACCGGGGAGCTGTTTTTT. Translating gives CASKVLRGAIGTGELFF.

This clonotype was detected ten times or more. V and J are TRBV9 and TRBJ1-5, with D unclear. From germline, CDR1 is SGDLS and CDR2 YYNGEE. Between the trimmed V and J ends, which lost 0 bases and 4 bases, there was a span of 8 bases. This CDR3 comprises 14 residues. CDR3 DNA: TGTGCCAGCAGCGTAGGGGCGGAGAATCAGCCCCAGCATTTT. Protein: CASSVGAENQPQHF. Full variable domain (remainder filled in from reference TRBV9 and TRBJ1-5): DSGVTQTPKHLITATGQRVTLRCSPRSGDLSVYWYQQSLDQGLQFLIQYYNGEERAKGNILERFSAQQFPDLHSELNLSSLELGDSALYFCASSVGAENQPQHFGDGTRLSIL.